This T cell receptor beta chain was documented in a study of T cells after yellow fever vaccination. Study-level findings and limits: Clones that expanded after primary vaccination mostly reappeared after the booster (roughly 97% CD4, about 89% CD8).

Making TCR cDNA involved 5'RACE template switching, which added UMIs and a universal primer site. MiXCR was run by TCRdb on the 5' RACE reads, yielding one entry per CDR3 protein. The data show roughly 110,000 distinct CDR3 sequences, more than 7.5% seen once. The CDR3 is made up of 17 amino acids. Trimming left V 6 bases short and J 9 bases short, with 30 bases between. The germline V gene has CDR1 SQVTM and CDR2 ANQGSEA. This clonotype was counted many times. Its antigen is unidentified. The sample consisted of CD8+ T cells sorted from PBMCs, taken 45 days after the yellow fever booster vaccination. This TCR was sampled from a man aged 25-45 years who received the YFV17D yellow fever vaccine. The rearrangement joins TRBV29-1 to TRBJ2-1; either TRBD1 or TRBD2 may supply D (5 bases each). The CDR3 DNA sequence: TGCAGCGTCGAATTTACCGGGACCCGAGAAGGCATCAGTGAGCAGTTCTTC. The encoded protein is CSVEFTGTREGISEQFF.